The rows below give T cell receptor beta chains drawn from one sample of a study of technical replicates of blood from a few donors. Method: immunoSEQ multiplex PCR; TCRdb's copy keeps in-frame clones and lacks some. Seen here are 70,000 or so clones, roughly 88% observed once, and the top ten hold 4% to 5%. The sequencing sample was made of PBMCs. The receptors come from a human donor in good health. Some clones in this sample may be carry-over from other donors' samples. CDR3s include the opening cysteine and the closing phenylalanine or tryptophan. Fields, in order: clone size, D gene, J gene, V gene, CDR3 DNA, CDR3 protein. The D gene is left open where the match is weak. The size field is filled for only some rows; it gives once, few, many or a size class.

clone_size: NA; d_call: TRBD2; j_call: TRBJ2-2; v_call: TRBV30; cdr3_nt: TGTGCCTGGAGTGTCTGGCGTCTAGCGGGGACCGGGGAGCTGTTTTTT; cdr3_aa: CAWSVWRLAGTGELFF
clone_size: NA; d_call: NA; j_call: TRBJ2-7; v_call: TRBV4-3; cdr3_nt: TGCGCCAGCAGCCAACAGGACGGCACTAGAGCCGAGCAGTACTTC; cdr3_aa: CASSQQDGTRAEQYF
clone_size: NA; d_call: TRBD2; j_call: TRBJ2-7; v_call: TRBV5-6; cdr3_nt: TGTGCCAGCACCCCTGGGGGAGCGGGGCAAACCGAGCAGTACTTC; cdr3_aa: CASTPGGAGQTEQYF
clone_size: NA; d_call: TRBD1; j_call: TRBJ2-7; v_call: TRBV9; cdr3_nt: TGTGCCAGCAGCGGGACAGGAGAATCCTACGAGCAGTACTTC; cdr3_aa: CASSGTGESYEQYF
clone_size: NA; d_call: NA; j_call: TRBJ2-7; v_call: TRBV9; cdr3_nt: TGTGCCAACTTCTCCGTCAGGGTTTACGAGCAGTACTTC; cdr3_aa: CANFSVRVYEQYF
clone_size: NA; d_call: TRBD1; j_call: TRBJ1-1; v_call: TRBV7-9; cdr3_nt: TGTGCCAGCAGCTTCGGACAGGGTAAGGAAGCTTTCTTT; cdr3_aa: CASSFGQGKEAFF
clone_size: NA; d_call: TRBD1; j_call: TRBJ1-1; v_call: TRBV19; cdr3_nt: TGTGCCAGTAGTTCCACAGGGGGCGATGGCACTGAAGCTTTCTTT; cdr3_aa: CASSSTGGDGTEAFF
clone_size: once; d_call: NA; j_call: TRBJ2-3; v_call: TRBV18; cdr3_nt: TGTGCCAGCTCACTCCGCCTTGTTGGGGCTGGAGATACGCAGTATTTT; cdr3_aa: CASSLRLVGAGDTQYF
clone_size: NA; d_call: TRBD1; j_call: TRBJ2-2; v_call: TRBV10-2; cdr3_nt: TGCGCCAGCAGCGAACCGACAGGGTGGGGGACCGGGGAGCTGTTTTTT; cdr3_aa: CASSEPTGWGTGELFF
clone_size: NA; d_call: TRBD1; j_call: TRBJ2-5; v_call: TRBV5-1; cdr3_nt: TGCGCCAGCAGCTCAGGACAGGTCTCATTCGGCGAGACCCAGTACTTC; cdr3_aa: CASSSGQVSFGETQYF
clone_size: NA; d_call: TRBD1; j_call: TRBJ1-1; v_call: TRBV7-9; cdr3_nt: TGTGCCAGCAGCGTTACAGGGGTGAGAACTGAAGCTTTCTTT; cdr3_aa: CASSVTGVRTEAFF
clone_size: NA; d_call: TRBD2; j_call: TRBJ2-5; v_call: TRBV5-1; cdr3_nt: TGCGCCAGCAGCCTGAATAGCGGGGGACTCCGGGAGACCCAGTACTTC; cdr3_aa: CASSLNSGGLRETQYF
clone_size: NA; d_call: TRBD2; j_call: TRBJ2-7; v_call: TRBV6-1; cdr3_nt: TGTGCCAGCAGAATCACCCGGGGGGCCTACGAGCAGTACTTC; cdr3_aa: CASRITRGAYEQYF
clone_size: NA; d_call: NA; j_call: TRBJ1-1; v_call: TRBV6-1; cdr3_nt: TGTGCCAGCAGTGAAGATTTGACAGTCCACACTGAAGCTTTCTTT; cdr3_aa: CASSEDLTVHTEAFF
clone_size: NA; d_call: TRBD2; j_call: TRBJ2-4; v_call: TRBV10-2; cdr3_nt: TGCGCCAGCAGTGAGGGGAGGGCATTAGCCAAAAACATTCAGTACTTC; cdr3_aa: CASSEGRALAKNIQYF
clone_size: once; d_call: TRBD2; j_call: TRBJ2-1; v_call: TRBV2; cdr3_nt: TGTGCCAGCAGTGCGGGTATGGGAGGGAACTCCTACAATGAGCAGTTCTTC; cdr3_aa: CASSAGMGGNSYNEQFF
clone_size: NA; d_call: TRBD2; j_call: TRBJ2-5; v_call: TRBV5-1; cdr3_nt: TGCGCCAGCAGCTTGGAACTAGCGGGGGGCCAAGAGACCCAGTACTTC; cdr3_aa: CASSLELAGGQETQYF
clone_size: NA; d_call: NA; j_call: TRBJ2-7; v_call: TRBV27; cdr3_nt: TGTGCCAGCAGTCTCTACATCGTCAGGGGCCCCTACGAGCAGTACTTC; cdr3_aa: CASSLYIVRGPYEQYF
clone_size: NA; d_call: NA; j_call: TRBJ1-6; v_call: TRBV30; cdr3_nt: TGTGCCTGGAGTCGGACAATCTCACCCCTCCACTTT; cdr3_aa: CAWSRTISPLHF
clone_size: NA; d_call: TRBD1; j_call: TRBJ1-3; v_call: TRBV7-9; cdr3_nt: TGTGCCAGCAGCTTAACTGGACAGGGGTATGGAAACACCATATATTTT; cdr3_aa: CASSLTGQGYGNTIYF
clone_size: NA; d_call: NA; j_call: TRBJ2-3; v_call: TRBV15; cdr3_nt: TGTGCCACCAGCAGAGATCGATTCCTCGCGGAAGATACGCAGTATTTT; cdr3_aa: CATSRDRFLAEDTQYF
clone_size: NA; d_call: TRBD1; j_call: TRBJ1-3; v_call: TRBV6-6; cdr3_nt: TGTGCCAGCAGAAGTGGACAGGGCGCAAACACCATATATTTT; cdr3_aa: CASRSGQGANTIYF
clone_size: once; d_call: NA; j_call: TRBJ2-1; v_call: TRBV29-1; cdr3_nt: TGCAGCGCTTTCCACAATGAGCAGTTCTTC; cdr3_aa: CSAFHNEQFF
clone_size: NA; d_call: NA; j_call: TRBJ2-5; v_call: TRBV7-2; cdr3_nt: TGTGCCAGCAGCTTAGTTAGCGGCCCACAAGAGACCCAGTACTTC; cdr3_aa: CASSLVSGPQETQYF
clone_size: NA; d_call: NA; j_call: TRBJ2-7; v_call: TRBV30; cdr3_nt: TGTGCCTGGAGTAGGAGTTACGAGCAGTACTTC; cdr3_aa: CAWSRSYEQYF
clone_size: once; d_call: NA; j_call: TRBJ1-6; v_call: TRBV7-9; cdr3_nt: TGTGCCAGCAGCTTTCCCCCGGGGGGCGGCGCCAATTCACCCCTCCACTTT; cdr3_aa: CASSFPPGGGANSPLHF
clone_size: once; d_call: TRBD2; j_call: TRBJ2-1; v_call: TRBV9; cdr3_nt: TGTGCCAGCAGCGTAGCTAGCGGGCTTTGGTATGAGCAGTTCTTC; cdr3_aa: CASSVASGLWYEQFF
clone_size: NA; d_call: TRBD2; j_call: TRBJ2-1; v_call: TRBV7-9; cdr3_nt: TGTGCCAGCAGCTGGAGAGGGGTGCGGGAGGGCAATGAGCAGTTCTTC; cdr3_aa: CASSWRGVREGNEQFF
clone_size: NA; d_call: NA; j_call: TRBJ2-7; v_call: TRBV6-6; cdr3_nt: TGTGCCAGCAGTCCTTCCAGGGATTCTACGGAGCAGTACTTC; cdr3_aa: CASSPSRDSTEQYF
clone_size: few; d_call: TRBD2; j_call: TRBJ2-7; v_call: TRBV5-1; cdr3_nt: TGCGCCAGCAGCGAGTCTCTAGCGGGGGGGCTCTACGAGCAGTACTTC; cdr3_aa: CASSESLAGGLYEQYF
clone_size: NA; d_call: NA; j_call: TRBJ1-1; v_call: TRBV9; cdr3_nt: TGTGCCAGCAGCGTAGATGGCCCCACTGAAGCTTTCTTT; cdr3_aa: CASSVDGPTEAFF
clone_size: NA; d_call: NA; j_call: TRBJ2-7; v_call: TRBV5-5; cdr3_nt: TGTGCCAGCAGCTTTACGACAGACTCCTACGAGCAGTACTTC; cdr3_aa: CASSFTTDSYEQYF
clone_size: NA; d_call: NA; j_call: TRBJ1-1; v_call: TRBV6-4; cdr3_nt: TGTGCCAGCAGTGTCGGGGGAGAAGGGAACACTGAAGCTTTCTTT; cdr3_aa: CASSVGGEGNTEAFF
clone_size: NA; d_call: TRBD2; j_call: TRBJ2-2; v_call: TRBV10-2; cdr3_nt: TGCGCCAGCCGACTGGCGGGAGGGTCCGGGGAGCTGTTTTTT; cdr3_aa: CASRLAGGSGELFF
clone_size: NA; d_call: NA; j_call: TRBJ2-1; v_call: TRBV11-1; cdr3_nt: TGTGCCAGCAGCTTAGCACGGAGTGGATTCCACAATGAGCAGTTCTTC; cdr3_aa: CASSLARSGFHNEQFF
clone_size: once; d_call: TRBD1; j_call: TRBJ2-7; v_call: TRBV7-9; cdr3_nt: TGTGCCAGCAGCTCAACAGGGGGCGGGTACGAGCAGTACTTC; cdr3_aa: CASSSTGGGYEQYF
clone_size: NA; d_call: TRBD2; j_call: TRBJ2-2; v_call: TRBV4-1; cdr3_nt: TGCGCCAGCAGCCAAGATGGGAGCGGGGGGAACACCGGGGAGCTGTTTTTT; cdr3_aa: CASSQDGSGGNTGELFF
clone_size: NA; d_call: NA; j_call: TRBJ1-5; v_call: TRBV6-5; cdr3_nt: TGTGCCAGCAGGGCCCGGGACAAAAATCAGCCCCAGCATTTT; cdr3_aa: CASRARDKNQPQHF
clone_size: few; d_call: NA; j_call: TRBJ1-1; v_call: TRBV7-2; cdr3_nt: TGTGCCAGCAGCACCGCAGCACTAAGGGGAGCTTTCTTT; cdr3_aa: CASSTAALRGAFF
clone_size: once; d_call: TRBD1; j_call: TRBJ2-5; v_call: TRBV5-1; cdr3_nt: TGCGCCAGCAGCGGCACAGGGGGTTTAGGAGAGACCCAGTACTTC; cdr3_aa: CASSGTGGLGETQYF
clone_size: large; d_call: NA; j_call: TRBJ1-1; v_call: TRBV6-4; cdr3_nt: TGTGCCAGCAGTGAATCAGGAAACACTGAAGCTTTCTTT; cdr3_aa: CASSESGNTEAFF
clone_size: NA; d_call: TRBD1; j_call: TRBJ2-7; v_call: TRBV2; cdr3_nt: TGTGCCAGCAGTGGAGGGGGACAGGTCGAGCAGTACTTC; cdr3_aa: CASSGGGQVEQYF
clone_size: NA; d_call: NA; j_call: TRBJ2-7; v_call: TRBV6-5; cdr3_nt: TGTGCCAGCACTAGACCCGGGGGAGGGGGCGAGCAGTACTTC; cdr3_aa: CASTRPGGGGEQYF
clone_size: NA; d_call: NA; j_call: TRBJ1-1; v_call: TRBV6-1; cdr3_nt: TGTGCCACCAGACAGAATGGGAACACTGAAGCTTTCTTT; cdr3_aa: CATRQNGNTEAFF
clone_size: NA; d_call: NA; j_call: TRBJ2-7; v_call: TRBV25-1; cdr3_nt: TGTGCCAGCAGTGAAGGTGGCAGCTCCTACGAGCAGTACTTC; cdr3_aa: CASSEGGSSYEQYF
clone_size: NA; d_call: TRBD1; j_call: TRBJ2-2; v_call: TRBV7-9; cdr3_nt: TGTGCCAGCAGACCGACAGGGGACGGGGAGCTGTTTTTT; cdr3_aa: CASRPTGDGELFF
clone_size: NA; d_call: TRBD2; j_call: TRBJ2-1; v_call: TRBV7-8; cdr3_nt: TGTGCCAGCAGCCCCCCGAGTAGCGGGGGGGCCGATGAGCAGTTCTTC; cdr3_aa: CASSPPSSGGADEQFF
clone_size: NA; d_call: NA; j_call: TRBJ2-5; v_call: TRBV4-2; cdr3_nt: TGTGCCAGCAGCCAACAGTCGGGGGTACAAGAGACCCAGTACTTC; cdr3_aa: CASSQQSGVQETQYF
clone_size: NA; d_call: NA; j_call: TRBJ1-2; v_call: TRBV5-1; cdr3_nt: TGCGCCAGCAAATTAGGGGGTCATGGCTACACCTTC; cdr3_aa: CASKLGGHGYTF
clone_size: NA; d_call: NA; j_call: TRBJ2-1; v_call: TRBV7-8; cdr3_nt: TGTGCCAGCAGAAGAACCAGGGGCACCTACAATGAGCAGTTCTTC; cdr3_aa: CASRRTRGTYNEQFF
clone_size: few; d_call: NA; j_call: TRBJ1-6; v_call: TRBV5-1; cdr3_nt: TGCGCCAGCAGCTTGGGAGTAATTTCACCCCTCCACTTT; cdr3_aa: CASSLGVISPLHF
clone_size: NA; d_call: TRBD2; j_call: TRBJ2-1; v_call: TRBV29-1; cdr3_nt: TGCAGCTCCCGCGGGGAGGGACTAGCTTCCTACAATGAGCAGTTCTTC; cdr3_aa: CSSRGEGLASYNEQFF